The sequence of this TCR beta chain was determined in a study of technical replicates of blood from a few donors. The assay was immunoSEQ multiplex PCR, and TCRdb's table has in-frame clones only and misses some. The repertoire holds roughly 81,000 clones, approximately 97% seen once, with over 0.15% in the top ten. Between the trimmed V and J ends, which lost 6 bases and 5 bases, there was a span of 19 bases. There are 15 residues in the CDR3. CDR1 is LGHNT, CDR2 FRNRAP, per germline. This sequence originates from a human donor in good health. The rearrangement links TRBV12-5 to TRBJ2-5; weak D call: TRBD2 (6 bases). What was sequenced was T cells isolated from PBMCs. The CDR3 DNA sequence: TGTGCTAGTGGACCCCCCGGGACTTCTATGGAGACCCAGTACTTC. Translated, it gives CASGPPGTSMETQYF.